The rows below give T cell receptor beta chains drawn from one sample of a study of blood T cells in healthy people across ages. In TCRdb, the 5' RACE reads were re-called with MiXCR into one record per CDR3 protein. The sample includes approximately 800,000 distinct CDR3 sequences, around 36% of them seen just once. The sample consisted of blood. The receptors shown here come from a man aged 18-30 years in good health. The CDR3 runs from the conserved cysteine through the conserved F or W. The D gene is left open where the match is weak. Some rows have no size entry. The others give once, few or many, or a class for an expanded clone.

clone_size	v_call	j_call	d_call	cdr3_nt	cdr3_aa
few	TRBV6-5	TRBJ2-7	NA	TGTGCCAGCAGGAGACGAGACGAGCAGTACTTC	CASRRRDEQYF
few	TRBV29-1	TRBJ2-1	NA	TGCAGCGTTGCCGGACGGGAGTACGGTGAGCAGTTCTTC	CSVAGREYGEQFF
NA	TRBV7-7	TRBJ2-1	TRBD1	TGTGCTAGCAGCTCTTCCAGACAGGGGGAGCAGTTCTTC	CASSSSRQGEQFF
few	TRBV18	TRBJ2-1	NA	TGTGCCAGCTCACCCACTCGGGGGACCCAGGGTGAGCAGTTCTTC	CASSPTRGTQGEQFF
NA	TRBV4-3	TRBJ2-3	TRBD2	TGCGCCTGCAGCCAAGGCCTGTTGCGGGGGGCAGGGGATACGCAGTATTTT	CACSQGLLRGAGDTQYF
NA	TRBV6-5	TRBJ2-1	NA	TGTGCCAGCAGTTACTCGTTCACGGGTCCAGGGGACAATGAGCAGTTCTTC	CASSYSFTGPGDNEQFF
NA	TRBV9	TRBJ2-3	NA	TGTGCCAGCAGCGTGGAGCGGCCCACAGATACGCAGTATTTT	CASSVERPTDTQYF
NA	TRBV20-1	TRBJ1-2	NA	TGCAGTGCTAGCAAAAACTGGGATGGCTACACCTTC	CSASKNWDGYTF
NA	TRBV12-3/TRBV12-4	TRBJ2-7	NA	TGTGCCAGCACCACCGAGTTGGGTTTCGGCTACAATGAGCAGTACTTC	CASTTELGFGYNEQYF
few	TRBV11-2	TRBJ2-1	NA	TGTGCCAGCAGCCATGGCGTATATGAGCAGTTCTTC	CASSHGVYEQFF
few	TRBV4-1	TRBJ2-1	NA	TGCGCCAGCAGCCAAGATCATGGGGGCAATGAGCAGTTCTTC	CASSQDHGGNEQFF
many	TRBV12-3/TRBV12-4	TRBJ2-3	TRBD2	TGTGCCAGCAGTTTAGGCCCGGGACTAGGCGGAGCAGATACGCAGTATTTT	CASSLGPGLGGADTQYF
few	TRBV4-3	TRBJ1-4	TRBD1	TGCGCCAGCAGCCGCATCCGGGACAGGGGGCTTCTAACTAATGAAAAACTGTTTTTT	CASSRIRDRGLLTNEKLFF
few	TRBV13	TRBJ2-4	TRBD2	TGTGCCAGCAGCTTTCGGGGGGGTGATGCCAAAAACATTCAGTACTTC	CASSFRGGDAKNIQYF
few	TRBV5-1	TRBJ2-7	NA	TGCGCCAGCAGCTTTCGACCTTTAGACTCTTACGAGCAGTACTTC	CASSFRPLDSYEQYF
once	TRBV14	TRBJ1-6	NA	TGTGCCAGCAGGGACAGCGGCCGAATTTCACCCCTCCACTTT	CASRDSGRISPLHF
few	TRBV20-1	TRBJ2-7	NA	TGCAGTGCTGGGACCACTAGTTCGGATGAGCAGTACTTC	CSAGTTSSDEQYF
few	TRBV20-1	TRBJ1-2	TRBD1	TGCAGTGCCGAAACAAGACAGGGGGACTATGGCTACACCTTC	CSAETRQGDYGYTF
NA	TRBV5-1	TRBJ1-1	NA	TGCGCCAGCAGCTACGGGGCTACCGACGGGACTGAAGCTTTCTTT	CASSYGATDGTEAFF
NA	TRBV20-1	TRBJ2-5	TRBD1	TGCAGTGCTGGAGGACAGGGGTTGACAGAGACCCAGTACTTC	CSAGGQGLTETQYF
NA	TRBV25-1	TRBJ2-1	TRBD2	TGTGCCAGCACCCCCAGCGGGAGTTACAATGAGCAGTTCTTC	CASTPSGSYNEQFF
NA	TRBV14	TRBJ1-1	TRBD1	TGTGCCAGCAGCCAAGCGGGACAGGGGATGAACACTGAAGCTTTCTTT	CASSQAGQGMNTEAFF
many	TRBV7-9	TRBJ2-1	NA	TGTGCCAGCAGCTTATCAGGGAAGAAGCGGCATGAGCAGTTCTTC	CASSLSGKKRHEQFF
few	TRBV20-1	TRBJ2-3	NA	TGCAGTGCTGATGCCCGGGACTTACTGGGTCAGTCGAGAACGCAGTATTTT	CSADARDLLGQSRTQYF
NA	TRBV20-1	TRBJ1-4	NA	TGCAGTGTGGGGGGGGCGGGTGAAAAACTGTTTTTT	CSVGGAGEKLFF
NA	TRBV12-3/TRBV12-4	TRBJ2-3	NA	TGTGCCAGCAGAGTAATTTCAGATACGCAGTATTTT	CASRVISDTQYF